The present TCR beta chain was sequenced within a study of post-analysis software for immune sequencing data. Across the whole study: The courses of disease that were included comprised relapsing-remitting, secondary progressive and progressive-relapsing multiple sclerosis.

Regarding this clonotype: Its antigen is unidentified.

Prepared libraries of TCR beta cDNA carried unique molecular identifiers. Hundreds of thousands of cDNA molecules came from approximately 1 to 10 million T cells. Using its own MiXCR run on the PCR reads, TCRdb lists one record per CDR3 protein. Altogether fewer than 850,000 distinct CDR3 sequences are present, around 46% being singletons, with the ten largest covering roughly 4.9%. Overall study results and limits: Patients with multiple sclerosis recorded significantly lower normalized Chao1 diversity than controls, the study found. A handful of TRBV segments, including TRBV5-6, TRBV5-1 and TRBV20-1, were more frequent in patients than controls.

The CDR3 loop spans 15 amino acids. The V end was cut by 5 bases, the J end by 0 bases, with 10 bases between. This chain links TRBV12-3 or TRBV12-4 with TRBJ2-2; D remains ambiguous. The origin of this receptor is a girl aged 10 to 17 with multiple sclerosis. The sequencing input was blood. CDR3 amino acids: CASSLVVANTGELFF. CDR3 sequence (DNA): TGTGCCAGCAGTCTAGTCGTCGCGAACACCGGGGAGCTGTTTTTT.